Shown below are 11 T cell receptor beta chains from a single sample sequenced in a study of blood T cell repertoires in COVID-19. Sequencing was performed with immunoSEQ multiplex PCR; in TCRdb, only in-frame clones are kept and a portion is missing. The table records tens of thousands of clones, 86% of them present only once. What was sequenced was peripheral blood. These receptor sequences come from a man aged 70-80 years with acute or convalescent COVID-19.

This chain uses TRBV7-2 with TRBJ1-2, with D perhaps TRBD1 (5 bases). Per the germline V gene, CDR1 is SGHTA and CDR2 is FQGNSA. The germline V and J ends were trimmed by 1 base and 7 bases, with 16 bases remaining between them. The CDR3 totals 15 residues. This CDR3 reads CASSLGLRGGSGYTF. CDR3 DNA sequence: TGTGCCAGCAGCTTAGGACTGCGGGGGGGGAGTGGCTACACCTTC.

The gene calls are TRBV28 and TRBJ1-1; D unclear. This CDR3 has 11 amino acids. V was shortened by 6 bases and J by 5 bases, with 7 bases between the two germline ends. Germline CDR1 MDHEN, CDR2 SYDVKM. This chain's CDR3 is CASRRGTEAFF. Here the CDR3 DNA reads TGTGCCAGCAGGAGAGGGACTGAAGCTTTCTTT.

The gene calls are TRBV29-1 and TRBJ1-2; D remains ambiguous. The V and J ends lost 3 bases and 0 bases respectively, with 5 bases between them. The CDR3 extends over 12 amino acids. Germline V gene data show CDR1 as SQVTM and CDR2 as ANQGSEA. CDR3 sequence: CSVDHSNYGYTF. The CDR3 nucleotides are TGCAGCGTTGACCACTCTAACTATGGCTACACCTTC.

The CDR3 DNA reads TGCGCCAGCAGCCAAGTCCGTAATTCACCCCTCCACTTT. This encodes CASSQVRNSPLHF. This sequence joins TRBV4-1 and TRBJ1-6; D is uncertain. This CDR3 is 13 amino acids long. Germline CDR1 reads MGHRA; CDR2 reads YSYEKL. The V and J ends lost 1 base and 6 bases respectively, with 4 bases between them.

This clone was counted only a few times. This chain links TRBV4-2 with TRBJ2-7; 7 bases align to TRBD2. The length of the CDR3 is 15 residues. The V and J ends lost 5 bases and 7 bases, in that order; junction bases with no gene match: 14. Germline V lookup: CDR1 LGHNA, CDR2 YNFKEQ. CDR3 protein: CASSAVTGGMGEQYF. The CDR3 DNA reads TGTGCCAGCAGCGCGGTGACGGGAGGAATGGGAGAGCAGTACTTC.

This clone was detected a few times. The rearrangement joins TRBV7-2 to TRBJ2-1, with a tentative D call TRBD1 (5 bases). Looked up from germline, CDR1 is SGHTA and CDR2 is FQGNSA. The CDR3 covers 14 residues. The V gene lost 4 bases and the J gene lost 8 bases, with 15 bases spanning the gap. The CDR3 spells CASSSSVARDEQFF. CDR3 coding DNA: TGTGCCAGCAGCTCCTCCGTAGCCAGGGATGAGCAGTTCTTC.

The J gene is TRBJ2-3, the V gene TRBV14; no reliable D call. Deletions cut 0 bases from V and 2 bases from J, with 15 bases between. The CDR3 spans 17 residues. Germline V gene sequence: CDR1 SGHDN, CDR2 FVKESK. The CDR3 region is CASSQDMTVRSTDTQYF. CDR3 coding DNA: TGTGCCAGCAGCCAAGATATGACTGTGAGATCCACAGATACGCAGTATTTT. The whole variable domain, remainder taken from reference TRBV14 and TRBJ2-3, is EAGVTQFPSHSVIEKGQTVTLRCDPISGHDNLYWYRRVMGKEIKFLLHFVKESKQDESGMPNNRFLAERTGGTYSTLKVQPAELEDSGVYFCASSQDMTVRSTDTQYFGPGTRLTVL.

The chain employs TRBV4-2 and TRBJ1-6; 10 nucleotides match TRBD1. The germline gives CDR1 LGHNA, CDR2 YNFKEQ. The CDR3 runs to 16 residues. J was trimmed by 3 bases and V by 2 bases; bases with no gene match: 1. Here the CDR3 reads CASSQRTGGYNSPLHF. Written as DNA, the CDR3 is TGTGCCAGCAGCCAAAGGACAGGGGGCTATAATTCACCCCTCCACTTT.

The chain employs TRBV9 and TRBJ2-5, with 13 nucleotides matching TRBD2. CDR3 size: 18 residues. V was pared by 4 bases and J by 4 bases, with 13 bases of the junction left unmatched. From germline, CDR1 is SGDLS and CDR2 YYNGEE. The CDR3, as DNA: TGTGCCAGCAGCCCACGGACTAGCGGGAGTAGGGCGACAGAGACCCAGTACTTC. This sequence encodes CASSPRTSGSRATETQYF.

This chain links TRBV6-2 or TRBV6-3 with TRBJ1-1, with 7 bases matching TRBD1. Germline lookup yields CDR1 MNHEY and CDR2 SVGEGT. CDR3 size: 16 residues. Unmatched junction bases numbered 11, after V lost 6 bases and J lost 1 base. The CDR3 loop reads CASSSVGQAENTEAFF. The CDR3 DNA follows: TGTGCCAGCAGCTCCGTCGGACAGGCGGAGAACACTGAAGCTTTCTTT.

The chain employs TRBV7-2 and TRBJ2-7, with a possible D match to TRBD2 (5 bases). This CDR3 contains 14 residues. V lost 4 bases, J lost 5 bases, and 15 bases lay in between. Germline V lookup: CDR1 SGHTA, CDR2 FQGNSA. The CDR3 sequence is CASSSPRTLNEQYF. As DNA, the CDR3 is TGTGCCAGCAGCTCCCCTAGGACTCTCAACGAGCAGTACTTC.